These 5 T cell receptor beta chains came from one sample sequenced in a study of T cell changes during pregnancy in multiple sclerosis. Only in-frame clones appear in the TCRdb table, and some are missing; sequencing was by immunoSEQ multiplex PCR. This sample has roughly 49,000 clones, with roughly 93% found just once. Specimen: CD8+ T cells from peripheral blood mononuclear cells, collected after pregnancy. The receptors derive from a female donor with multiple sclerosis, enrolled in a pregnancy study.

The chain uses TRBV19 and TRBJ2-1; TRBD1 might be the D (6 bases). Per the germline V gene, CDR1 is LNHDA and CDR2 is SQIVND (reference sequence). This CDR3 spans 16 amino acids. With 7 bases removed from V and 3 bases from J, the gap between germline ends came to 19 bases. In DNA form, the CDR3 reads TGTGCCAGTACCAGGGTCGGCAGGGGACGCTACAATGAGCAGTTCTTC. Residues: CASTRVGRGRYNEQFF.

The V and J genes are TRBV7-9 and TRBJ1-2; tentative D call: TRBD1 (6 bases). The germline CDR1 and CDR2 sequences are SEHNR and FQNEAQ (reference sequence). Trimming removed 5 bases from V and 6 bases from J, with 13 bases in between. The CDR3 consists of 13 residues. The DNA for the CDR3 is TGTGCCAGCAGCCTTACGAACAGGGATGGCTACACCTTC. Translation: CASSLTNRDGYTF.

In the case of this clone: This CDR3 is also generated by other DNA sequences in the sample. CDR3 residues: CASSQDRAGGFYEQYF. The DNA for the CDR3 is TGCGCCAGCAGCCAAGATCGTGCAGGGGGTTTTTACGAGCAGTACTTC. The gene calls are TRBV4-3 and TRBJ2-7, with 7 bases aligning to TRBD1. The CDR3 is 16 amino acids. Germline values: CDR1 LGHNA, CDR2 YSLEER. The ends lost 0 bases at V and 4 bases at J; junction bases unmatched: 9.

The sample holds one count of this clone. This chain connects TRBV7-9 to TRBJ2-5; the match to TRBD2 covers 16 bases. V lost 4 bases, J lost 5 bases, and 4 bases stayed unmatched. The germline CDR1 and CDR2 sequences are SEHNR and FQNEAQ (reference sequence). The length of the CDR3 is 16 residues. This chain's CDR3 is CASSSGLAGGQETQYF. The DNA of the CDR3 is TGTGCCAGCAGCTCGGGACTAGCGGGGGGGCAGGAGACCCAGTACTTC.

The V call is TRBV5-5, the J call TRBJ2-1, with 7 positions matching TRBD1. CDR1 is SGHKS and CDR2 is YYEKEE in the germline V gene (reference sequence). The CDR3 is 14 amino acids. Trimming cost V 3 bases and J 2 bases; bases outside gene matches: 2. DNA for the CDR3: TGTGCCAGCAGCTGGGACAGCCCCTACAATGAGCAGTTCTTC. The encoded protein is CASSWDSPYNEQFF.